These T cell receptor beta chains were read from a single sample in a study of blood T cell repertoires in COVID-19. The repertoire was sequenced with immunoSEQ multiplex PCR; TCRdb's copy has only in-frame clones and lacks some. The table lists about 160,000 clones, 90% of them singletons, with 15% to 20% in the top ten. What was sequenced was peripheral blood. The origin of the receptors is a man aged 55 to 70 with active or convalescent COVID-19. Both conserved end residues are trimmed from each CDR3. Fields, in order: V gene, CDR3 protein.

>TRBV30
AWNADRGQEKLF
>TRBV19
ASSFTGSGYT
>TRBV7-9
ASSRQGYGYT
>TRBV19
ASSIQFGTGELF
>TRBV24-1
ATSMANEQF
>TRBV19
ASSITREETQY
>TRBV2
ASTWDRGVTGGYT
>TRBV14
ASSQGGSRNVLT
>TRBV5-1
ASSTGLDPDTQY
>TRBV5-8
ASSLTRQGSTDTQY
>TRBV30
AWSQGEGTDTQY
>TRBV24-1
ATSDPTGTYTGELF
>TRBV5-4
ASSLWHTDNEQF
>TRBV27
ASSHTGLSSYEQY
>TRBV3-1/TRBV3-2
ASSQFVIIQGRNGYT
>TRBV28
ASSPPGIRMNTEAF
>TRBV3-1/TRBV3-2
ASSQTQRRGEQY